The rows below give T cell receptor beta chains drawn from one sample of a study of T cells after yellow fever vaccination. TCRdb ran MiXCR on the 5' RACE reads and lists one entry per CDR3 protein. Seen here are 130,000 or so distinct CDR3 sequences, 15% observed once, and the top ten hold roughly 47%. The sample consisted of CD8+ T cells sorted from PBMCs, taken 5 days after the yellow fever booster vaccination. These receptors were obtained from a man aged 18 to 29 who received the YFV17D yellow fever vaccine. Each CDR3 is given with its conserved first and last residue.

J,V,CDR3
TRBJ1-4,TRBV4-2,CASSQLGRGRDEKLFF
TRBJ2-5,TRBV24-1,CATSARQGAGETQYF
TRBJ2-5,TRBV2,CASSESPGETQYF
TRBJ2-1,TRBV19,CASSIRRWQDNVYNEQFF
TRBJ2-3,TRBV20-1,CSCSGLRLDTQYF
TRBJ1-4,TRBV9,CASSVDTGTNEKLFF
TRBJ1-2,TRBV6-2/TRBV6-3,CASTGKDNQNYGYTF
TRBJ1-2,TRBV20-1,CSAEGQGLPQGIYGYTF
TRBJ1-1,TRBV15,CATSARTGHHYPTEAFF
TRBJ2-4,TRBV7-9,CASSLGQGVDIQYF
TRBJ2-1,TRBV6-5,CASNTPGEQFF
TRBJ1-5,TRBV6-6,CASRSDIHNQPQHF
TRBJ2-1,TRBV7-2,CASSSRWGSYNEQFF
TRBJ2-1,TRBV20-1,CSARAQGFGGPYNEQFF
TRBJ2-1,TRBV6-2/TRBV6-3,CASTPIRTSGRYNEQFF
TRBJ1-2,TRBV7-9,CASSRWVGVHGYTF
TRBJ2-5,TRBV19,CASSWGAEQTQYF
TRBJ1-5,TRBV4-3,CASSQDSAGGGNQPQHF
TRBJ2-1,TRBV20-1,CSATGTNSYNEQFF
TRBJ2-5,TRBV7-3,CASSLGYQETQYF
TRBJ1-6,TRBV7-9,CASSTTEDNSPLHF
TRBJ2-3,TRBV7-9,CASSPVARTTDTQYF
TRBJ2-3,TRBV12-3/TRBV12-4,CASSLQGVGTDTQYF
TRBJ2-7,TRBV6-2/TRBV6-3,CASSYSPKAGGLDEQYF
TRBJ2-3,TRBV4-3,CASSQERGDTQYF
TRBJ1-1,TRBV7-6,CASSPRQGAANTEAFF
TRBJ2-1,TRBV27,CASSLGQRYNEQFF